Detailed here is one T cell receptor beta chain. These data are taken from a study of blood T cells in healthy people across ages. With a J-beta primer mix and a sample-barcoded 5' primer, a second PCR ran about 7 to 11 cycles. TCRdb called the 5' RACE reads again in MiXCR, with one record for every CDR3 protein. The sample has about 1.1 million distinct CDR3 sequences, roughly two fifths seen once. This receptor was identified in a man younger than 30 in good health. Sequences were obtained from blood.

The CDR3 region has the DNA TGCAGTGCTAAGTCAGGGGTAGGCGGCTACACCTTC. It codes for CSAKSGVGGYTF. This chain connects TRBV20-1 to TRBJ1-2; tentatively, D is TRBD1 (6 bases). The CDR3 spans 12 residues. CDR1 DFQATT and CDR2 SNEGSKA come from the germline V gene (reference sequence). V gave up 4 bases and J gave up 8 bases, with 14 bases separating them.